This T cell receptor beta chain was recorded in a study of OX40 agonist ivuxolimab in advanced cancers. Study background: At under 85% male, the cohort had a mean age of about 55 years, ranging from about 20 to 79. General study points: Researchers report that CD8+ T cells had, on average, more expanded clones than CD4+.

The germline V gene has CDR1 SEHNR and CDR2 FQNEAQ (reference sequence). The V end lost 1 base, the J end lost 1 base, and 8 bases lay between the germline ends. The CDR3 is 16 residues long. Details on this clone: Its antigen remains unknown.

Profiling relied on immunoSEQ multiplex PCR, and the TCRdb table lists in-frame clones only, not all of them. The sample records fewer than 120,000 clones, about 92% being singletons. Patients with autoimmune history or systemic immunosuppression were excluded. The source of this sequence is an adult with an advanced solid tumor such as melanoma, head and neck, liver or kidney cancer. The V and J genes are TRBV7-9 and TRBJ1-6, with D hard to call. Sequenced here: CD4+ or CD8+ T cells sorted from blood, sampled in a trial of the OX40 agonist ivuxolimab. The CDR3 bases are TGTGCCAGCAGCTTAGGTAGCGGATCCTATAATTCACCCCTCCACTTT. Protein sequence: CASSLGSGSYNSPLHF.